This TCR beta chain was captured by sequencing in a study of regulatory T cells in long-lasting Graves disease. Notes on the study in general: Persistent disease preferred TRBV28, TRBJ1-2 and TRBJ2-5. Clonotypes that were public and shared totalled approximately 2,800 in persistent patients versus 800 to 1,000 in new patients.

Libraries of TCR beta came from iRepertoire HTBI primers plus Arm-PCR of CDR3 regions. TCRdb itself ran the multiplex PCR reads through MiXCR, one entry per CDR3 protein. The sample consists of 550,000 or so distinct CDR3 sequences, about 12% of them appearing once. Sample time point: newly diagnosed GD, antithyroid drugs for less than 3 months. PBMC RNA was the source of the TCR library. The sample holds many counts of this clonotype. The antigen is not known. The CDR3 sequence is 15 residues long. V was pared by 4 bases and J by 0 bases, with 4 bases of the junction left unmatched. CDR1 and CDR2 from the germline V gene are LNHDA and SQIVND (reference sequence). The same sample was also used in a study of T cells in Graves' hyperthyroidism and ophthalmopathy. In that study: Investigators excluded patients with uncontrolled infection, other autoimmune disease, pregnancy or lactation. HTBI primers were employed in a first-round RT-PCR of the TCR CDR3.

This sequence originates from a woman aged 25 to 39 with Graves disease. This chain uses TRBV19 with TRBJ2-3; TRBD1 matches 7 bases. Specimen: peripheral blood mononuclear cells (PBMCs), collected at new diagnosis, from a patient treated with antithyroid drugs. The CDR3 sequence: CASSTGGRSTDTQYF. CDR3 bases: TGTGCCAGTAGTACAGGGGGACGTAGCACAGATACGCAGTATTTT. The full variable domain, in which reference TRBV19 and TRBJ2-3 provide the parts outside the CDR3, is DGGITQSPKYLFRKEGQNVTLSCEQNLNHDAMYWYRQDPGQGLRLIYYSQIVNDFQKGDIAEGYSVSREKKESFPLTVTSAQKNPTAFYLCASSTGGRSTDTQYFGPGTRLTVL.